The 7 T cell receptor beta chains listed next were all sequenced from one sample in a study of T cell repertoires in cytomegalovirus infection. Via MiXCR, TCRdb re-called the reads, giving one row per CDR3 protein. The sample has 250,000 to 300,000 distinct CDR3 sequences; roughly an eighth are singletons. The sample consisted of PBMCs. Source of these receptors: a human donor in good health (CMV status not recorded). Some clones in this sample may be carry-over from other donors' samples.

This clonotype was observed a few times. The CDR3 protein is CSARDGRQPNNEQFF. In DNA, the CDR3 is TGCAGTGCTAGAGATGGGCGACAGCCGAACAATGAGCAGTTCTTC. The chain couples TRBV20-1 to TRBJ2-1; the D gene is possibly TRBD1 (5 bases). Germline assignment: CDR1 DFQATT and CDR2 SNEGSKA (reference sequence). V was pared by 0 bases and J by 5 bases, with 14 bases between. This CDR3 contains 15 residues.

The J gene is TRBJ2-2, the V gene TRBV28; D is possibly TRBD2 (6 bases). CDR1 is MDHEN, CDR2 SYDVKM, per germline. V was trimmed by 6 bases and J by 4 bases, leaving 27 bases between them. CDR3 length equals 19 residues. As DNA, the CDR3 is TGTGCCAGCAGCCACGGGGGTTGGTTTGCCGCGGGGAGCACCGGGGAGCTGTTTTTT. This translates into CASSHGGWFAAGSTGELFF.

This clonotype has more than one count but fewer than ten. The chain employs TRBV28 and TRBJ2-5, with D perhaps TRBD1 or TRBD2 (5 bases each). Trimming took 2 bases from V and 5 from J, leaving 9 bases between them. Germline-derived CDR1 and CDR2 are MDHEN and SYDVKM. This CDR3 contains 13 residues. In DNA, the CDR3 is TGTGCCAGCAGTTTAGGCAGGGAGGAGACCCAGTACTTC. It yields the protein CASSLGREETQYF.

The sample holds a few counts of this clonotype. The chain recombines TRBV7-9 with TRBJ1-1; 11 bases are shared with TRBD1. The CDR3 contains 14 residues. Germline loops: CDR1 SEHNR, CDR2 FQNEAQ (reference sequence). Germline trimming cut 5 bases from V and 5 bases from J; bases unmatched to any gene: 4. CDR3 residues: CASSMDRGPTEAFF. CDR3 in DNA: TGTGCCAGCAGCATGGACAGGGGGCCTACTGAAGCTTTCTTT.

There are a few counts of this clonotype. The chain employs TRBV29-1 and TRBJ2-2, with TRBD2 matching 7 bases. CDR1 and CDR2 from the germline V gene are SQVTM and ANQGSEA. This CDR3 is 14 amino acids long. V was pared by 4 bases and J by 4 bases, with 6 bases of the junction left unmatched. The DNA of the CDR3 is TGCAGCGTTGTGGCGGGGGTCGGCACCGGGGAGCTGTTTTTT. This sequence encodes CSVVAGVGTGELFF.

Ten or more counts support this clonotype. The V and J genes are TRBV7-2 and TRBJ2-5; tentatively, D is TRBD1 (7 bases). The ends were cut back, 5 bases at V and 1 base at J, with 14 bases in the middle. This CDR3 region has 15 residues. The germline V gene has CDR1 SGHTA and CDR2 FQGNSA. As DNA, the CDR3 is TGTGCCAGCAGCCTGGCGGGGACAGCCCAAGAGACCCAGTACTTC. Amino acid sequence: CASSLAGTAQETQYF.

The rearrangement uses TRBV4-1 and TRBJ2-1, with D perhaps TRBD1 (6 bases). In germline, CDR1 is MGHRA, CDR2 YSYEKL. Trimming left V 0 bases short and J 15 bases short, with 18 bases between. CDR3 length: 14 amino acids. The CDR3, as DNA: TGCGCCAGCAGCCAAGATAGGGGGATAGCATTCTGGTTCTTC. Its protein product is CASSQDRGIAFWFF.